A single sample gave rise to the 2 T cell receptor beta chains below, sequenced in a study of shared clonotypes between healthy human individuals. This table comes from immunoSEQ multiplex PCR, and its TCRdb copy is limited to in-frame clones, with some not included. The repertoire holds about 1.1 million clones, with 70% to 80% as singletons. Sequencing was done on a sample of memory CD4+ T cells from PBMCs. Described subset: CD45RA-negative fraction. Receptors originate from a man younger than 35 in good health. Some clones in this sample may be carry-over from other donors' samples.

The CDR3 loop reads CASSVYRLILIRQGESPEAFF. The CDR3 DNA reads TGTGCCAGCAGCGTATACAGACTCATACTGATCAGACAGGGGGAATCCCCTGAAGCTTTCTTT. The chain has TRBV9 and TRBJ1-1; 9 bases match TRBD1. J lost 6 bases, V lost 1 base, and 25 bases had no gene match. The CDR3 extends over 21 amino acids. Germline V gene data show CDR1 as SGDLS and CDR2 as YYNGEE.

The chain couples TRBV2 to TRBJ1-2, with 9 positions matching TRBD1. From germline, CDR1 is SNHLY and CDR2 FYNNEI. J lost 2 bases, V lost 8 bases, and 12 bases had no gene match. The CDR3 consists of 16 residues. CDR3 protein: CASGRGQGDRNYGYTF. CDR3 DNA: TGTGCCAGCGGCCGGGGACAGGGCGATAGGAACTATGGCTACACCTTC.